The T cell receptor beta chain under discussion was sequenced for a study of blood T cell repertoires in COVID-19. At the level of the study: There were acute and convalescent COVID-19 samples, and they came from the United States, Italy and Spain.

Original analysis: From reference gene primer amplification, estimates of nucleated cell counts were derived. Sequencing was performed with immunoSEQ multiplex PCR; in TCRdb, only in-frame clones are kept and a portion is missing. For V, J and clone size, that table is used; D and trimming come from the DNA. The top ten hold about 2.5% of the sample, which has more than 85,000 clones, just over 85% seen once. The CDR3 sequence is 13 residues long. Germline-derived CDR1 and CDR2 are MNHEY and SVGAGI. V shed 2 bases and J shed 8 bases, with 12 bases lying between them. The rearrangement joins TRBV6-5 to TRBJ1-2; TRBD1 is a possible D gene (6 bases). The sequenced sample consisted of PBMCs or T cells enriched from blood (not recorded which). The sequence derives from a woman aged 45-60 years who had recovered from COVID-19. The CDR3: CASSYVGARGYTF. CDR3 DNA sequence: TGTGCCAGCAGTTACGTGGGGGCGCGGGGCTACACCTTC.